Listed below are T cell receptor beta chains from one sample, sequenced in a study of blood T cell repertoires in COVID-19. The method was immunoSEQ multiplex PCR; TCRdb's version includes in-frame clones alone and lacks a portion of them. Of about 280,000 clones listed, just under 90% are singletons. Sequencing was performed on PBMCs or T cells enriched from blood (not recorded which). These receptors came from a woman aged 25-40 years with acute COVID-19. Both conserved end residues are trimmed from each CDR3.

v_call cdr3_aa
TRBV7-2 ASSLGIGSTEAF
TRBV28 ASSLGDRENAGQF
TRBV28 ASSPGHSYYEQY
TRBV6-5 ASSQKRGQLGELF
TRBV6-5 ASSRAVAGGNGYT
TRBV18 ASSGTPAGSYNEQF
TRBV2 ASSTQGGLHEQY
TRBV18 ASSPPVTGEYGYT
TRBV7-8 ASSGGTSGTWEQY
TRBV7-2 ASSPLAANYEQY
TRBV12-1 ASSFTAQGALTDTQY
TRBV28 ASSPGTYGYT
TRBV4-1 ASSQNSRGSDQPQH
TRBV2 ASSPTGGYEQY
TRBV28 ASSLPIAGGLPQY
TRBV28 ASSSIFTGEVNQPQH
TRBV6-1 ASSDHYNQPQH
TRBV27 ASSSVGGVQNEQF
TRBV5-1 ASSEVPGGNQPQH
TRBV29-1 SVHTASSGNTIY
TRBV27 ASRMTGGNEQY
TRBV28 ASSFLGQGAYNEQF
TRBV10-3 AISEPGGLAGVPSTDTQY
TRBV5-6 ASSLGLAGGYWGTDTQY
TRBV11-2 ASSTGTVASYEQY
TRBV7-2 ASSLVASGIQETQY
TRBV10-2 ASPGGTNTGELF
TRBV5-3 ARSLAYGTPDTQY
TRBV3-1/TRBV3-2 ASSLTGGPNSPLH
TRBV19 ASSIWDRDHTGELF
TRBV9 ASSVEASGTGYEQY
TRBV24-1 ATSDSRTALYGYT
TRBV19 ASSNTGLEQF
TRBV7-9 ASRPGLGTGMNTEAF
TRBV27 ASSFVTQTNNEQF
TRBV6-2/TRBV6-3 ASSWDRTTDTQY
TRBV18 ASSEDRVNNEQF
TRBV27 ASSGTYYNEQF
TRBV7-9 ASSSWGGDSYEQY
TRBV25-1 ASSEWAGNSYNEQF
TRBV9 ASSPGLGGIHEQF
TRBV18 ASARSGTGNEKLF
TRBV28 ASSFLGTGVNQPQH
TRBV19 ASSILPLSDYGYT
TRBV5-1 ASSTGTSGSNEQF
TRBV3-1/TRBV3-2 ASTTGGEQY
TRBV5-1 ASSGPGQLSGANVLT
TRBV25-1 AAQAGNEKLF